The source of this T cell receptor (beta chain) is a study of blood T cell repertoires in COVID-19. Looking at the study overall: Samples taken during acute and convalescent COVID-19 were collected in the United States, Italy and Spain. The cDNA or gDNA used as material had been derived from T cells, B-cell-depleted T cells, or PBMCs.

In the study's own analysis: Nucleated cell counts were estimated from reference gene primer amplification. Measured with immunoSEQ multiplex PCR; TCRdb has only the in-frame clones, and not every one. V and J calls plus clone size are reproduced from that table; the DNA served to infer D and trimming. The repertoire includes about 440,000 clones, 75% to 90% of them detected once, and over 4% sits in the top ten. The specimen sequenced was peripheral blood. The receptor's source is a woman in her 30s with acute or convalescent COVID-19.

Here the CDR3 reads CASSGDTEYEQYF. The CDR3, as DNA: TGTGCCAGCAGTGGCGACACCGAGTACGAGCAGTACTTC. This chain joins TRBV2 and TRBJ2-7, with D unresolved. V dropped 4 bases and J dropped 4 bases, with 11 bases sitting between them. The germline V gene has CDR1 SNHLY and CDR2 FYNNEI. The CDR3 has 13 residues. Full variable domain (outside the CDR3, taken from reference TRBV2 and TRBJ2-7): EPEVTQTPSHQVTQMGQEVILRCVPISNHLYFYWYRQILGQKVEFLVSFYNNEISEKSEIFDDQFSVERPDGSNFTLKIRSTKLEDSAMYFCASSGDTEYEQYFGPGTRLTVT.